The 29 T cell receptor beta chains listed next were all sequenced from one sample in a study of CD8 T cells in ankylosing spondylitis. Which antigens these TCRs recognize remains unknown. Using its own MiXCR run on the 5' RACE reads, TCRdb lists one record per CDR3 protein. The table has approximately 540,000 distinct CDR3 sequences, roughly 13% seen once. Findings and caveats of the study: For ankylosing spondylitis blood, a TCR beta motif of about 8 highly homologous variants appeared characteristic.

Sequenced material: blood, either unsorted or a sorted T cell fraction (not recorded which). The receptors shown here come from a male donor with ankylosing spondylitis.

The gene calls are TRBV20-1 and TRBJ1-5; D may be TRBD1 (5 bases). Germline V gene sequence: CDR1 DFQATT, CDR2 SNEGSKA (reference sequence). This CDR3 contains 15 residues. V was clipped by 4 bases and J by 4 bases, with 17 bases between them. The CDR3 loop reads CSATGGIGQNQPQHF. The CDR3 DNA is TGCAGTGCTACCGGGGGAATTGGCCAAAATCAGCCCCAGCATTTT.

The chain employs TRBV4-1 and TRBJ1-5; D may be TRBD1 (5 bases). V lost 1 base to trimming and J lost 5 bases, with 15 bases between them. Germline V gives CDR1 MGHRA, CDR2 YSYEKL. The CDR3 spans 16 residues. CDR3 sequence (DNA): TGCGCCAGCAGCCAAGCCGGGACCAAAAGGGATCAGCCCCAGCATTTT. Translation: CASSQAGTKRDQPQHF.

This clonotype showed up just a few times. This chain uses TRBV20-1 with TRBJ2-1, with 12 bases aligning to TRBD2. This CDR3 region has 12 residues. Germline CDR1 DFQATT, CDR2 SNEGSKA (reference sequence). The V gene end was trimmed by 8 bases and the J gene end by 7 bases; junction bases not matched to a gene: 3. The DNA for the CDR3 is TGCAGTCAGCTAGCGGGGGGGAATGAGCAGTTCTTC. Translation gives CSQLAGGNEQFF.

The chain has TRBV11-2 and TRBJ2-5; TRBD2 agrees at 7 bases. This CDR3 is 15 amino acids long. Germline assignment: CDR1 SGHAT and CDR2 FQNNGV. With 2 bases clipped from V and 2 bases from J, the junction kept 5 bases outside the gene matches. The CDR3 spells CASSLRGVSQETQYF. CDR3 bases: TGTGCCAGCAGCTTACGGGGGGTCAGTCAAGAGACCCAGTACTTC.

This clonotype came up a few times. V and J are TRBV20-1 and TRBJ1-1; D not certain. CDR1 is DFQATT and CDR2 is SNEGSKA in the germline V gene (reference sequence). This CDR3 has 10 residues. In DNA, the CDR3 is TGCAGGGAGGGGAACACTGAAGCTTTCTTT. The encoded protein is CREGNTEAFF.

The V call is TRBV7-2, the J call TRBJ2-5; D not certain. V was trimmed by 1 base and J by 14 bases, leaving 11 bases between them. Germline-derived CDR1 and CDR2 are SGHTA and FQGNSA. The CDR3 is 11 amino acids. CDR3 DNA: TGTGCCAGCAGCTTAGGGGATCCCTCTTACTTC. Its translation is CASSLGDPSYF.

In this sample, this clonotype turned up a few times. The J gene is TRBJ1-5, the V gene TRBV2; D unresolved. Germline CDR1 is SNHLY and CDR2 is FYNNEI. V lost 0 bases and J lost 2, with 8 bases in between. The CDR3 is 15 amino acids. The CDR3 DNA reads as TGTGCCAGCAGTGAAGCACGACTGGGCAATCAGCCCCAGCATTTT. Translation: CASSEARLGNQPQHF.

This clonotype was found many times. V is TRBV29-1 and J is TRBJ1-1; D gene uncertain. The CDR3 extends over 11 amino acids. V gave up 7 bases and J gave up 1 base, with 7 bases separating them. Germline V gives CDR1 SQVTM, CDR2 ANQGSEA. DNA of the CDR3: TGCAGCGGCGACCGGAACACTGAAGCTTTCTTT. It specifies CSGDRNTEAFF.

This clonotype was detected a few times. The V gene is TRBV21-1, the J gene TRBJ1-3. TRBV21-1 is tagged as a pseudogene. The CDR3 totals 16 residues. The DNA of the CDR3 is TGTGCCAGCAGCAATCGTCTGGCGAGCTCTGGAAACACCATATATTTT. Its protein product is CASSNRLASSGNTIYF.

This clonotype was counted many times. This chain joins TRBV5-1 and TRBJ2-1, with 11 bases that match TRBD2. The germline CDR1 and CDR2 sequences are SGHRS and YFSETQ. V dropped 0 bases and J dropped 4; count of bases not matched to a gene: 6. The CDR3 sequence is 17 residues long. CDR3 sequence: CASSLAGGLAEYNEQFF. As DNA, the CDR3 is TGCGCCAGCAGCTTGGCGGGGGGACTAGCGGAATACAATGAGCAGTTCTTC.

The V and J genes are TRBV7-9 and TRBJ2-7, with 9 bases fitting TRBD1. CDR1 and CDR2 from the germline V gene are SEHNR and FQNEAQ (reference sequence). V gave up 1 base and J gave up 5 bases; unmatched junction bases: 6. The CDR3 is 15 amino acids. CDR3: CASSLVQGAIHEQYF. CDR3 sequence (DNA): TGTGCCAGCAGCTTAGTACAGGGGGCGATCCACGAGCAGTACTTC.

A few counts support this clonotype. V is TRBV19 and J is TRBJ1-4; no clear D. V lost 3 bases and J 0 bases, leaving 8 bases between the germline ends. The CDR3 contains 15 residues. The germline CDR1 and CDR2 sequences are LNHDA and SQIVND (reference sequence). The CDR3: CASSMADATNEKLFF. The CDR3 DNA follows: TGTGCCAGTAGTATGGCAGATGCAACTAATGAAAAACTGTTTTTT.

V gene TRBV12-3 or TRBV12-4 combines with J gene TRBJ1-5; D remains ambiguous. The length of the CDR3 is 15 residues. Trimming cost V 7 bases and J 2 bases, with 15 bases left between them. The CDR3 region is CASTPSGYGNQPQHF. The CDR3 DNA is TGTGCCAGCACCCCCTCGGGGTACGGCAATCAGCCCCAGCATTTT.

The rearrangement links TRBV14 to TRBJ1-2, with unresolved D. Trimming pared 3 bases from V and 7 bases from J, leaving 9 bases between. The CDR3 extends over 12 amino acids. Germline V gives CDR1 SGHDN, CDR2 FVKESK. The CDR3 spells CASSQTRGGYTF. CDR3 nucleotides: TGTGCCAGCAGCCAGACACGGGGTGGCTACACCTTC.

This clonotype showed up just a few times. The gene calls are TRBV6-5 and TRBJ1-5; 8 bases are shared with TRBD1. This CDR3 region has 16 residues. J gave up 5 bases and V 4 bases, and 10 bases lay outside the gene matches. From germline, CDR1 is MNHEY and CDR2 SVGAGI. CDR3 DNA: TGTGCCAGCAGTTCGTCCGAAGGGACAGGTTATCAGCCCCAGCATTTT. As protein: CASSSSEGTGYQPQHF.

This rearrangement joins TRBV29-1 to TRBJ2-5; no clear D. The V end lost 2 bases, the J end lost 4 bases, and 11 bases lay between the germline ends. CDR3 size: 13 residues. The V gene's germline CDR1 is SQVTM and CDR2 ANQGSEA. The CDR3 DNA reads as TGCAGCGTTGAAAGGGTGGTAGGAGAGACCCAGTACTTC. Protein: CSVERVVGETQYF.

V usage is TRBV24-1 and J usage is TRBJ2-3; a possible D gene is TRBD1 (5 bases). The CDR3 contains 14 residues. Germline-derived CDR1 and CDR2 are KGHDR and SFDVKD. Trimming pared 6 bases from V and 3 bases from J, leaving 12 bases between. This chain's CDR3 is CATSQRQITDTQYF. CDR3 nucleotide sequence: TGTGCCACCAGTCAACGACAGATTACAGATACGCAGTATTTT.

This clonotype was observed at least ten times. The chain is built from TRBV29-1 and TRBJ2-5, with D unresolved. Germline CDR1 reads SQVTM; CDR2 reads ANQGSEA. This CDR3 region has 13 residues. The V end was cut by 7 bases, the J end by 1 base, with 13 bases between. In nucleotides, the CDR3 is TGCAGCGCTCCTTGGGTTCCCCAAGAGACCCAGTACTTC. The encoded protein is CSAPWVPQETQYF.

The genes are TRBV13 and TRBJ1-1, with a possible D match to TRBD1 (5 bases). The CDR3 contains 14 residues. Germline CDR1 reads PRHDT; CDR2 reads FYEKMQ (reference sequence). V was clipped by 5 bases and J by 5 bases, with 15 bases between them. DNA for the CDR3: TGTGCCAGCAGCGACAGAGGGGTTTCGACTGAAGCTTTCTTT. Protein: CASSDRGVSTEAFF. Full variable domain (outside the CDR3, taken from reference TRBV13 and TRBJ1-1): AAGVIQSPRHLIKEKRETATLKCYPIPRHDTVYWYQQGPGQDPQFLISFYEKMQSDKGSIPDRFSAQQFSDYHSELNMSSLELGDSALYFCASSDRGVSTEAFFGQGTRLTVV.

CDR3 sequence (DNA): TGTGCCAGCAGTTCCCAACCGGTACAAGGAGATACGCAGTATTTT. It encodes CASSSQPVQGDTQYF. The genes are TRBV28 and TRBJ2-3; D not certain. Looked up from germline, CDR1 is MDHEN and CDR2 is SYDVKM. This CDR3 spans 15 amino acids. The V end was cut by 4 bases, the J end by 5 bases, with 16 bases between.

The table lists this clonotype with many counts. This CDR3 is CASSLNPGTDTQYF. In nucleotides, the CDR3 is TGTGCCAGCAGCTTAAATCCTGGTACAGATACGCAGTATTTT. The V gene is TRBV11-2, the J gene TRBJ2-3; D call uncertain. V was trimmed by 2 bases and J by 3 bases, leaving 9 bases between them. This CDR3 has 14 amino acids. Germline V gene sequence: CDR1 SGHAT, CDR2 FQNNGV.

This clonotype was counted only a few times. This rearrangement joins TRBV2 to TRBJ2-1; D possibly uses TRBD1 or TRBD2 (5 bases each). The CDR3 is 15 residues long. CDR1 is SNHLY, CDR2 FYNNEI, per germline. The V end lost 2 bases, the J end lost 1 base, and 9 bases lay between the germline ends. The CDR3 DNA reads TGTGCCAGCAGTGAAAGGGACGGTTCCTACAATGAGCAGTTCTTC. It codes for CASSERDGSYNEQFF. Full variable domain (remainder filled in from reference TRBV2 and TRBJ2-1): EPEVTQTPSHQVTQMGQEVILRCVPISNHLYFYWYRQILGQKVEFLVSFYNNEISEKSEIFDDQFSVERPDGSNFTLKIRSTKLEDSAMYFCASSERDGSYNEQFFGPGTRLTVL.

Only a few counts were recorded for this clonotype. The V and J genes are TRBV6-5 and TRBJ2-7; tentative D call: TRBD2 (5 bases). Germline-derived CDR1 and CDR2 are MNHEY and SVGAGI. The CDR3 consists of 10 residues. V was pared by 10 bases and J by 9 bases, with 13 bases between. The CDR3 DNA reads TGTGCCACCCCCCGCGCGGGGCAGTACTTC. It yields the protein CATPRAGQYF.

This clonotype showed up many times. The V and J genes are TRBV5-1 and TRBJ2-5, with D tentatively TRBD2 (5 bases). The CDR3 is 14 residues long. Germline V lookup: CDR1 SGHRS, CDR2 YFSETQ. V lost 3 bases and J 0 bases, leaving 9 bases between the germline ends. The CDR3 DNA reads TGCGCCAGCAGCTCCACCGGGGACCAAGAGACCCAGTACTTC. Its translation is CASSSTGDQETQYF.

J is TRBJ2-7 and V is TRBV10-2; D might be TRBD1 (5 bases). Germline loops: CDR1 WSHSY, CDR2 SAAADI. The CDR3 length is 13 residues. V lost 6 bases and J lost 2, with 11 bases in between. The CDR3 sequence: CASSPGITYEQYV. In DNA, the CDR3 is TGCGCCAGCAGCCCAGGGATTACCTACGAGCAGTACGTC.

This clonotype was observed at least ten times. The V gene is TRBV5-1, the J gene TRBJ2-7; D unclear. From germline, CDR1 is SGHRS and CDR2 YFSETQ. This CDR3 comprises 13 residues. With 1 base removed from V and 3 bases from J, the gap between germline ends came to 8 bases. The CDR3 sequence is CASSLWTNYEQYF. CDR3 sequence (DNA): TGCGCCAGCAGCTTGTGGACGAACTACGAGCAGTACTTC.

The CDR3 loop reads CATSDLGGANTGELFF. The CDR3 DNA reads TGTGCCACCAGTGATTTGGGAGGGGCGAACACCGGGGAGCTGTTTTTT. The chain combines TRBV24-1 with TRBJ2-2, with D possibly matching TRBD2 (6 bases). Germline V gene lookup returns CDR1 KGHDR and CDR2 SFDVKD. Trimming removed 0 bases from V and 0 bases from J, with 7 bases in between. This CDR3 region has 16 residues.

Many counts were recorded for this clonotype. In DNA form, the CDR3 reads TGCAGTGCCAGCATCCGGCGACTAGCGGGATCTGCGGGCTACAATGAGCAGTTCTTC. Its protein product is CSASIRRLAGSAGYNEQFF. This chain joins TRBV20-1 and TRBJ2-1; 11 bases map to TRBD2. With 6 bases clipped from V and 3 bases from J, the junction kept 19 bases outside the gene matches. The germline CDR1 and CDR2 sequences are DFQATT and SNEGSKA (reference sequence). CDR3 length equals 19 residues.

This clonotype was seen at least ten times. This chain uses TRBV10-2 with TRBJ2-5; D could derive from TRBD1 or TRBD2 (6 bases each). Germline loops: CDR1 WSHSY, CDR2 SAAADI. V was cut by 6 bases and J by 5 bases, with 16 bases left in between. There are 14 residues in the CDR3. The CDR3 DNA is TGCGCCAGCAGGGGGACACCTGGGAGGGAGACCCAGTACTTC. It specifies CASRGTPGRETQYF.